This is a list of T cell receptor beta chains from one sample in a study of CD8 T cells in ankylosing spondylitis. TCRdb analysed the 5' RACE reads with MiXCR anew, one entry per CDR3 protein. Of about 360,000 distinct CDR3 sequences listed, roughly 15% were seen once; the top ten hold 0.9% to 1.2%. The specimen sequenced was blood, either unsorted or a sorted T cell fraction (not recorded which). These TCRs come from a male donor with ankylosing spondylitis or in good health (not recorded which). Each CDR3 is given with its conserved first and last residue. Fields, in order: J gene, V gene, clone size, D gene, CDR3 protein, CDR3 DNA. D genes are given only for firm matches. A row's size may be missing; if present it is once, few, many or a size class.

TRBJ2-1 | TRBV12-3/TRBV12-4 | NA | TRBD2 | CASTPLASGRGEQFF | TGTGCCAGCACCCCTCTGGCTAGCGGGCGTGGTGAGCAGTTCTTC
TRBJ2-7 | TRBV11-2 | NA | NA | CASSLEGARYEQYF | TGTGCCAGCAGCTTAGAGGGGGCTCGCTACGAGCAGTACTTC
TRBJ2-7 | TRBV20-1 | few | TRBD1 | CSARGQGAGEQYF | TGCAGTGCTAGGGGACAGGGGGCGGGGGAGCAGTACTTC
TRBJ2-7 | TRBV10-3 | few | NA | CAISAQKGYEQYF | TGTGCCATCAGTGCCCAGAAGGGCTACGAGCAGTACTTC
TRBJ2-7 | TRBV12-3/TRBV12-4 | few | NA | CASSLAIEQYF | TGTGCCAGCAGTTTAGCTATCGAGCAGTACTTC
TRBJ1-1 | TRBV10-2 | few | NA | CASSESSLGLLEGEAFF | TGCGCCAGCAGTGAGTCGTCTTTGGGACTGCTAGAGGGTGAAGCTTTCTTT
TRBJ2-7 | TRBV10-3 | NA | NA | CAISDRDGNYEQYF | TGTGCCATCAGTGACCGGGACGGTAACTACGAGCAGTACTTC
TRBJ2-7 | TRBV5-1 | NA | NA | CASSFGVGSSYEQYF | TGCGCCAGCAGCTTTGGAGTGGGTAGCTCCTACGAGCAGTACTTC
TRBJ2-7 | TRBV25-1 | few | TRBD1 | CASRGSDRLTYEQYF | TGTGCCAGCAGGGGTTCGGACAGGCTAACCTACGAGCAGTACTTC
TRBJ1-2 | TRBV3-1 | few | NA | CASSPSTGRGYTF | TGTGCCAGCAGCCCCTCGACAGGAAGAGGCTACACCTTC
TRBJ1-4 | TRBV2 | NA | NA | CASSLRDATNEKLFF | TGTGCCAGCAGTCTCCGGGACGCAACTAATGAAAAACTGTTTTTT